One sample yielded the 25 T cell receptor beta chains listed below, sequenced in a study of T-cell memory formation after mild COVID-19. A single record per CDR3 protein comes from TCRdb applying MiXCR to the 5' RACE reads. The sample consists of 350,000 to 450,000 distinct CDR3 sequences, 20% of them appearing once. The sample consisted of PBMCs or a T cell subset sorted from them (not recorded which). Every receptor here comes from an adult woman who had mild COVID-19 (a few samples of this study predate the infection). Cell type and time point are not known.

In its sample, this clonotype was seen a few times. V usage is TRBV5-1 and J usage is TRBJ1-1; no reliable D call. Germline V gene data show CDR1 as SGHRS and CDR2 as YFSETQ. Trimming removed 4 bases at V and 0 bases at J, with 19 bases between. The CDR3 sequence is 17 residues long. Here the CDR3 DNA reads TGCGCCAGCAGCCCGGCATCAGTCCGGTTCCTGAACACTGAAGCTTTCTTT. Translated: CASSPASVRFLNTEAFF.

This clonotype occurred many times. The chain employs TRBV5-1 and TRBJ2-1, with unresolved D. This CDR3 has 14 residues. CDR1 is SGHRS and CDR2 is YFSETQ in the germline V gene. The V and J ends lost 0 bases and 0 bases respectively, with 4 bases between them. The CDR3 loop is CASSLEFSYNEQFF. Written as DNA, the CDR3 is TGCGCCAGCAGCTTGGAGTTCTCCTACAATGAGCAGTTCTTC.

This clonotype has more than one count but fewer than ten. The CDR3 DNA is TGCAGTGCTAGAGAGGACAGTTTTTATAGCAATCAGCCCCAGCATTTT. Encoded protein: CSAREDSFYSNQPQHF. The rearrangement uses TRBV20-1 and TRBJ1-5, with a possible D match to TRBD1 (6 bases). V was shortened by 0 bases and J by 0 bases, with 12 bases between the two germline ends. Germline CDR1 is DFQATT and CDR2 is SNEGSKA (reference sequence). The CDR3 runs to 16 residues.

This clonotype was counted between two and nine times. The chain recombines TRBV5-1 with TRBJ1-3; TRBD1 might be the D (5 bases). The length of the CDR3 is 15 residues. Germline values: CDR1 SGHRS, CDR2 YFSETQ. V gave up 0 bases and J gave up 4 bases, with 11 bases separating them. The CDR3 DNA is TGCGCCAGCAGCTTGGGTCCGGGGGACGGAAACACCATATATTTT. Protein: CASSLGPGDGNTIYF.

The CDR3 DNA is TGTGCCAGCAGCTTAAGACCCCCGACGGTAAGGGGGCTGAACACTGAAGCTTTCTTT. Amino acid sequence: CASSLRPPTVRGLNTEAFF. This chain connects TRBV5-4 to TRBJ1-1; 7 bases match TRBD1. In germline, CDR1 is SGHNT, CDR2 YYREEE (reference sequence). Trimming cost V 2 bases and J 0 bases; bases outside gene matches: 16. This CDR3 spans 19 amino acids. Full variable domain (outside the CDR3, taken from reference TRBV5-4 and TRBJ1-1): ETGVTQSPTHLIKTRGQQVTLRCSSQSGHNTVSWYQQALGQGPQFIFQYYREEENGRGNFPPRFSGLQFPNYSSELNVNALELDDSALYLCASSLRPPTVRGLNTEAFFGQGTRLTVV.

This chain links TRBV7-2 with TRBJ2-7, with 8 bases aligning to TRBD2. V was clipped by 1 base and J by 3 bases; unmatched bases: 2. The CDR3 runs to 14 residues. CDR1 is SGHTA and CDR2 is FQGNSA in the germline V gene. CDR3 residues: CASSLDSGIYEQYF. The CDR3 nucleotides read TGTGCCAGCAGCTTAGATAGCGGGATCTACGAGCAGTACTTC.

The V call is TRBV4-1, the J call TRBJ2-3; TRBD2 matches at 13 bases. V dropped 5 bases and J dropped 4; count of bases not matched to a gene: 0. The CDR3 is 14 residues long. Germline V gene lookup returns CDR1 MGHRA and CDR2 YSYEKL. The DNA for the CDR3 is TGCGCCAGCAGCACTAGCGGGGGGGCAGATACGCAGTATTTT. This translates into CASSTSGGADTQYF.

This clonotype has a handful of counts. The chain is built from TRBV12-3 or TRBV12-4 and TRBJ2-3; weak D call: TRBD1 (6 bases). Trimming shortened V by 7 bases and J by 2 bases, and 19 bases separated the two germline ends. This CDR3 is 16 amino acids long. The CDR3: CASTHWQTGLTDTQYF. The CDR3 DNA reads TGTGCCAGCACCCATTGGCAGACAGGACTCACAGATACGCAGTATTTT.

This clonotype was detected many times. V gene TRBV20-1 combines with J gene TRBJ2-1; D call uncertain. Germline CDR1 reads DFQATT; CDR2 reads SNEGSKA (reference sequence). V lost 1 base and J lost 7, with 8 bases in between. This CDR3 spans 12 amino acids. This chain's CDR3 is CSARVKDNEQFF. The CDR3 DNA reads TGCAGTGCTAGAGTTAAGGATAATGAGCAGTTCTTC.

The chain employs TRBV4-3 and TRBJ2-3; 7 nucleotides line up with TRBD2. The CDR3 covers 15 residues. The V gene's germline CDR1 is LGHNA and CDR2 YSLEER. The V and J ends lost 1 base and 0 bases, in that order; junction bases with no gene match: 1. The CDR3 sequence: CASSQGRGSTDTQYF. Written as DNA, the CDR3 is TGCGCCAGCAGCCAAGGGCGGGGGAGCACAGATACGCAGTATTTT.

This clonotype was observed a handful of times. The chain joins TRBV20-1 to TRBJ2-7; TRBD2 matches at 7 bases. The CDR3 totals 14 residues. The germline V gene encodes CDR1 DFQATT and CDR2 SNEGSKA (reference sequence). The J segment lost 2 bases and the V segment lost 6 bases, leaving 10 bases of the junction unmatched. The DNA for the CDR3 is TGCAGTGCAAAACCGGGCAGCGGGGCCTACGAGCAGTACTTC. Its protein is CSAKPGSGAYEQYF.

This clonotype was counted a few times. The genes are TRBV4-1 and TRBJ2-1, with a tentative D call TRBD1 (7 bases). Trimming left V 0 bases short and J 7 bases short, with 13 bases between. The germline V gene has CDR1 MGHRA and CDR2 YSYEKL. The CDR3 length is 15 residues. The CDR3 is CASSQDWAGGNEQFF. The CDR3 coding sequence is TGCGCCAGCAGCCAAGATTGGGCAGGGGGGAATGAGCAGTTCTTC.

V is TRBV6-5 and J is TRBJ2-7; 7 bases align to TRBD1. V lost 0 bases and J lost 3; bases outside the gene matches: 5. The CDR3 is 15 residues long. CDR1 MNHEY and CDR2 SVGAGI come from the germline V gene. The CDR3: CASSYSRTGHYEQYF. The CDR3 DNA follows: TGTGCCAGCAGTTACTCGCGGACAGGCCACTACGAGCAGTACTTC.

The V and J genes are TRBV6-6 and TRBJ1-5; 8 bases are a match to TRBD1. CDR1 is MNHNY, CDR2 SVGAGI, per germline (reference sequence). Germline trimming cut 6 bases from V and 5 bases from J; bases unmatched to any gene: 6. CDR3 size: 14 residues. The CDR3 here is CASRDPGGHQPQHF. CDR3 coding DNA: TGTGCCAGCAGAGACCCAGGGGGCCATCAGCCCCAGCATTTT.

The chain uses TRBV29-1 and TRBJ1-3; tentatively, D is TRBD1 (5 bases). Germline CDR1 is SQVTM and CDR2 is ANQGSEA. V lost 6 bases, J lost 0 bases, and 12 bases lay in between. The CDR3 sequence is 14 residues long. DNA for the CDR3: TGCAGCGTACAAAGTCAGGGCTCTGGAAACACCATATATTTT. Translation: CSVQSQGSGNTIYF.

There are a few counts of this clonotype. The V and J genes are TRBV7-9 and TRBJ2-1; 12 bases line up with TRBD2. Trimming removed 3 bases from V and 7 bases from J; junction bases left unmatched: 16. The CDR3 consists of 19 residues. Germline CDR1 SEHNR, CDR2 FQNEAQ (reference sequence). The CDR3 bases are TGTGCCAGCAGCTTCCGACTAGCGGGAGTGAGGGGAGGCGGGAATGAGCAGTTCTTC. Protein sequence: CASSFRLAGVRGGGNEQFF. The complete variable domain, with remaining parts taken from reference TRBV7-9 and TRBJ2-1, reads DTGVSQNPRHKITKRGQNVTFRCDPISEHNRLYWYRQTLGQGPEFLTYFQNEAQLEKSRLLSDRFSAERPKGSFSTLEIQRTEQGDSAMYLCASSFRLAGVRGGGNEQFFGPGTRLTVL.

V is TRBV15 and J is TRBJ2-2; possible D gene TRBD2, 5 bases. Trimming pared 0 bases from V and 6 bases from J, leaving 14 bases between. Germline CDR1 reads LNHNV; CDR2 reads YYDKDF (reference sequence). The CDR3 consists of 16 residues. The DNA of the CDR3 is TGTGCCACCAGCAGAGACCGGGGTAGTATGTCCGGGGAGCTGTTTTTT. Translation gives CATSRDRGSMSGELFF.

In this sample, this clonotype turned up a few times. The chain combines TRBV19 with TRBJ1-1; perhaps TRBD1 as D (6 bases). Looked up from germline, CDR1 is LNHDA and CDR2 is SQIVND (reference sequence). The CDR3 covers 15 residues. The V end was cut by 4 bases, the J end by 4 bases, with 16 bases between. CDR3: CASSNPRQGSTEAFF. The CDR3 DNA is TGTGCCAGTAGTAACCCCCGCCAGGGGAGCACTGAAGCTTTCTTT.

This clonotype has just a few counts. V is TRBV30 and J is TRBJ2-4; 8 bases agree with TRBD1. With 3 bases clipped from V and 0 bases from J, the junction kept 13 bases outside the gene matches. CDR1 and CDR2 (germline): GTSNPN, SVGIG (reference sequence). The CDR3 runs 18 residues. The CDR3 bases are TGTGCCTGGAGCGCCGGGACAGGTCGAACTTTAGCCAAAAACATTCAGTACTTC. Translating gives CAWSAGTGRTLAKNIQYF.

V gene TRBV20-1 combines with J gene TRBJ2-3, with TRBD2 matching over 9 bases. Trimming cost V 3 bases and J 3 bases; bases outside gene matches: 4. Germline CDR1 is DFQATT and CDR2 is SNEGSKA (reference sequence). This CDR3 spans 14 amino acids. CDR3 loop: CSARAGGPTDTQYF. The DNA for the CDR3 is TGCAGTGCTAGGGCGGGAGGGCCAACAGATACGCAGTATTTT.

The V gene is TRBV2, the J gene TRBJ1-6, with 7 positions matching TRBD1. J gave up 6 bases and V 8 bases, and 7 bases lay outside the gene matches. Germline V CDR1 and CDR2: SNHLY, FYNNEI. The CDR3 has 14 residues. The CDR3 coding sequence is TGTGCCAGCCGTGCGACAGGGCCTAATTCACCCCTCCACTTT. The encoded protein is CASRATGPNSPLHF.

J is TRBJ2-5 and V is TRBV12-3 or TRBV12-4, with 8 nucleotides matching TRBD2. The CDR3 has 16 amino acids. The V and J ends lost 9 bases and 1 base, in that order; junction bases with no gene match: 13. The CDR3 here is CARTEGREGSQETQYF. The CDR3 nucleotides read TGTGCCAGGACCGAGGGCCGGGAGGGTTCCCAAGAGACCCAGTACTTC.

J is TRBJ1-2 and V is TRBV6-5; D might be TRBD1 (5 bases). The CDR3 contains 15 residues. Germline CDR1 is MNHEY and CDR2 is SVGAGI. Trimming left V 6 bases short and J 1 base short, with 15 bases between. DNA for the CDR3: TGTGCCAGCAGCCGCCTACCTGACAGTAACTATGGCTACACCTTC. It is translated as CASSRLPDSNYGYTF.

In its sample, this clonotype was seen a few times. V gene TRBV6-5 combines with J gene TRBJ1-1; TRBD1 is a possible D gene (5 bases). Germline assignment: CDR1 MNHEY and CDR2 SVGAGI. V lost 6 bases and J 1 base, leaving 12 bases between the germline ends. CDR3 length: 14 amino acids. This CDR3 is CASSTGRENTEAFF. The DNA of the CDR3 is TGTGCCAGCAGCACGGGACGAGAGAACACTGAAGCTTTCTTT.

The sample holds a few counts of this clonotype. The chain is built from TRBV2 and TRBJ2-1, with TRBD2 matching 14 bases. The CDR3 is 17 amino acids. Germline lookup yields CDR1 SNHLY and CDR2 FYNNEI. V lost 6 bases, J lost 4 bases, and 8 bases stayed unmatched. CDR3 nucleotide sequence: TGTGCCAGCAGGGCCGGACTAGCGGGGGGCGCTTACAATGAGCAGTTCTTC. The encoded protein is CASRAGLAGGAYNEQFF.